Shown below are 2 T cell receptor beta chains from a single sample sequenced in a study of blood T cell repertoires in COVID-19 (TCRdb year 2020). Receptor libraries were prepared by the immunoSEQ multiplex PCR assay. TCRdb took this table from immuneACCESS and kept in-frame rearrangements with V and J called. Such tables lack part of the clones; where checked against another copy, unresolved V genes explain under half of the gap, and the rest is unexplained. The sample includes roughly 100,000 clones, with around nine tenths observed a single time. The ten largest clones represent approximately 18% of the sample. Sequencing was carried out using peripheral blood. The source is an elderly woman with acute or convalescent COVID-19.

The chain links TRBV7-9 to TRBJ2-3, with D hard to call. The CDR3 is made up of 14 amino acids. Trimming took 1 base from V and 6 from J, leaving 11 bases between them. Germline assignment: CDR1 SEHNR and CDR2 FQNEAQ (reference sequence). CDR3 in DNA: TGTGCCAGCAGCTTAGTGGGCTTTAGTGATACGCAGTATTTT. As protein: CASSLVGFSDTQYF.

The rearrangement joins TRBV19 to TRBJ1-2; 7 bases are a match to TRBD1. The CDR3 loop spans 13 amino acids. V shed 7 bases and J 7 bases; nucleotides not matched to a gene: 9. Per germline, CDR1 LNHDA and CDR2 SQIVND (reference sequence). CDR3 protein: CASMEDRAGGYTF. The CDR3 DNA is TGTGCCAGTATGGAAGACAGGGCTGGTGGCTACACCTTC.